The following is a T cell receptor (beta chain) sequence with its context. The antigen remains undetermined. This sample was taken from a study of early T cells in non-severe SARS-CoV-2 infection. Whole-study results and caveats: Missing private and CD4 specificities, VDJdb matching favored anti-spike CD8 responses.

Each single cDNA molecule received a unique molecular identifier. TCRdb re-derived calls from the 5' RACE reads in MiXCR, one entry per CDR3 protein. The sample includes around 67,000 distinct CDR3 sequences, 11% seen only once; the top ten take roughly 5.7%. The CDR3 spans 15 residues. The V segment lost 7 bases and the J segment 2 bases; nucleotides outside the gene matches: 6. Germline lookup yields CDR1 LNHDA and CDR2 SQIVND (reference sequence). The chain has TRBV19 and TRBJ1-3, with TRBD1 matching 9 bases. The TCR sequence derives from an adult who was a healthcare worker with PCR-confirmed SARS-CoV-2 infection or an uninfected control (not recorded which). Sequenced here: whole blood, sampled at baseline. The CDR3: CASTRQGEAGNTIYF. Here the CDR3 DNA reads TGTGCCAGTACCCGACAGGGGGAGGCTGGAAACACCATATATTTT.